The present T cell receptor beta chain was sequenced within a study of cytomegalovirus exposure and HLA in healthy donors (dated by TCRdb to 2016 to 2017). With respect to the entire study: An earlier analysis of a few hundred of the donors reported about 260 Gb of sequence data and 90 million to 120 million unique TCR beta sequences obtained from some 170 million T cells. About 320 gigabases of sequencing data and roughly 90 million unique TCR sequences were included in an early release covering several hundred HLA-typed donors. Of the 300 to 500 genotyped donors, 80% to 90% were placed in the genetic ancestry cluster associated with self-reported Caucasian donors. The study aimed to test whether cataloging public T cell receptors could reveal signatures of past pathogen exposure. Using immunosequencing, the study profiled T cell repertoires from approximately 700 subjects and related those repertoires to cytomegalovirus serostatus. A separate validation cohort of roughly 130 different subjects was used in addition to the approximately 610-subject first cohort. High-throughput TCR immunosequencing, statistical association of individual TCRs with disease status, and machine learning were combined to predict cytomegalovirus infection status. In a later analysis, previously published TCR beta repertoires from more than 500 donors were re-analyzed and high-resolution HLA genotyping was added so that TCR occurrence patterns could be studied. Rather than using new phenotypic data, the later analysis identified candidate immune exposures from TCR beta sequences and from how often those sequences occurred across donors. An earlier analysis of several hundred of the donors applied high-throughput TCR beta sequencing to assess whether each TCR beta V gene segment acted as functional or pseudogenic. Alongside the repertoire data, information on donor age, sex, ethnicity and CMV serostatus was compiled. A later genetic analysis took genome-wide SNP genotypes for about three fifths of the 666 donors and used that subset as a discovery cohort. All discovery cohort repertoires had been generated on a single sequencing platform. HLA typing included class I and class II loci at four-digit resolution. Typing coverage differed by locus: A, B, C, DRB1 and DQB1 were typed in roughly 629-630 donors, DQA1 in 500 to 550, DPA1 in 600 to 610, and DPB1 in around 440. Several DR-DQ haplotypes were handled as single units for association and clustering because linkage in the cohort was strong. On average, about 200,000 unique TCR beta nucleotide sequences were sequenced per donor among roughly 430 genotyped donors of the cohort, with roughly 20% of those sequences being non-productive.

About this clone: Which antigen it targets is not known. One base away there is no much larger clone; base qualities are not given.

General study outcomes and caveats: A total of fewer than 200 TCR beta chains were listed by the study as associated with cytomegalovirus. Some IMGT-functional V segments, including TRBV6-2 and TRBV6-3, could not be distinguished by the 87-base-pair reads and were therefore excluded. A group of highly shared sequence variants was considered likely to be a technical artifact of the sequencing pipeline. For the cohort, immune exposure information was limited to CMV serostatus. Correlated functional status among segregating V segments might reflect linkage disequilibrium, but an unknown experimental factor could not be ruled out. Most TCR sequences were seen in very few donors, while some public TCRs were found in many individuals. Roughly uniform sequencing depth across donors was assumed in presence/absence analyses, although this assumption may not hold. Compared with equally common non-associated chains, HLA-associated TCR beta chains in a later analysis were more clonally expanded and had lower generation probabilities. The authors suggested that the approach could potentially be extended to other disease states and immunological phenotypes. In an earlier analysis of about 540 of the donors, most TCR beta V segments were observed in productive rearrangements about 87% or about 30% of the time, broadly matching IMGT annotations. According to a later analysis, most CMV-associated TCR beta chains appeared to be HLA-restricted, and the HLA associations seemed to be driven largely by CMV exposure. In a later analysis, the rate of TCR association differed among HLA loci, with DRB1 alleles having the most associated TCRs and HLA-C alleles having the fewest. In vitro tests confirmed that a few of the cytomegalovirus-associated TCR beta chains recognize cytomegalovirus antigens. In a later genetic analysis, fewer N-insertions in productive TCRs were reported among donors in an Asian-associated ancestry cluster than the approximately 670-donor mean. A further reported finding was that TCR beta sequences accurately predicted the HLA-A and HLA-B alleles for most subjects in the first cohort. Assigning TCR associations to individual alleles was difficult when HLA alleles, especially DR and DQ, strongly co-occurred. Because HLA typing was unavailable for some donors at each locus, only the typed subset was used in association tests. Because counts were too low, roughly 17 rarely observed V segments, including chromosome 9 orphons, were left out of the earlier analysis of 500 to 650 of the donors. According to a later analysis, parvovirus B19, influenza, CMV and Epstein-Barr virus appeared linked to several top co-occurrence clusters. This cohort had only TCR beta chains sequenced, and the lack of alpha or paired-chain data limited which features could be detected. A later genetic analysis associated a missense DCLRE1C variant with V-gene and J-gene trimming of TCR beta chains, and an independent cohort replicated the association. At a false discovery rate of 0.05, a later analysis linked about 17,000 TCR beta sequences to specific HLA alleles. The classifier was reported to diagnose cytomegalovirus status with high specificity and sensitivity in both the original cohort and the validation cohort.

Libraries were made using the immunoSEQ multiplex PCR assay. A mixture of 60 forward primers for TCR Vbeta segments and 13 reverse primers for TCR Jbeta segments was used in the multiplex PCR. The CDR3 region of rearranged TCR beta genes was amplified from genomic DNA with a multiplex PCR assay. The Illumina HiSeq System was used to sequence the amplified TCR beta libraries as 87-base-pair reads. Processing in the source paper ran as follows. A later analysis counted approximately 74 million unique TCR beta chains across the 650 to 700 repertoires, and around 9.9 million of these chains were shared by at least two donors. To remove PCR and sequencing errors, raw reads were error-corrected and collapsed into unique sequences using a nearest-neighbor algorithm that merged closely related sequences. V, D and J gene segments were assigned by aligning CDR3 sequences to IMGT reference sequences. For a sequence to be retained, a match of at least six nucleotides to both a V gene segment and a J gene segment was required. Rearrangements were called productive when the CDR3 lacked stop codons and stayed in frame with V and J; all others were non-productive. CDR3 was defined according to IMGT convention as the region running from the second conserved V-encoded cysteine to the conserved J-encoded phenylalanine. The earlier analysis of 500 to 600 of the donors excluded sequences that lacked an unambiguous match to a single V gene segment. In an earlier analysis of more than 500 of the donors, a V segment was called functional when productive rearrangements were above 56.7%, and segregating when the standard deviation between donors exceeded 5%. To diagnose cytomegalovirus status from the catalog of TCR beta chain sequences, a statistical classification framework was built. A later analysis assigned V and J genes by comparing TCR nucleotide sequences with IMGT/GENE-DB human TR gene sequences. A later analysis assigned CDR3 sequences and most-parsimonious VDJ recombination scenarios with the TCRdist pipeline. In a later analysis, every TCR beta chain was defined by the combination of its CDR3 amino acid sequence and its V-gene family, and reads without a unique V-gene family were dropped. A later analysis removed over 500 highly shared, low-generation-probability nucleotide sequences to deal with suspected cross-contamination and a sequencing artifact. For each public chain, a later analysis derived a clonal expansion index from normalized ranks of inferred template counts within each repertoire. In a later analysis, generation probabilities were computed using a VDJ recombination model fitted to out-of-frame rearrangements, and the results were checked against IGoR. Hypergeometric tests were used in a later analysis to score TCR-TCR, TCR-HLA and TCR-CMV co-occurrence, with a repertoire-size bias correction applied to the TCR pairs. False discovery rates were estimated in a later analysis by permuting HLA or CMV assignments 20 times. In a later analysis, co-occurring TCRs were grouped using DBSCAN, with TCRdist sequence similarity added in when clustering inside HLA-allele-positive subsets. Repertoires with fewer than 30,000 or more than 120,000 public chains, plus five repertoires with anomalous nucleotide sharing, were excluded from co-occurrence clustering. The table was pulled from immuneACCESS by TCRdb, which kept in-frame rearrangements only. Such tables lose some clones; where checked, under half of the loss comes from unresolved V genes, and the rest has no known cause. V, J and clone size derive from that table, while D and trimming were established from the DNA sequence. The sample includes just over 150,000 clones, with 65% to 85% observed a single time. The top ten clonotypes cover approximately 6.8% of the sample.

The cohort consisted of 650 to 850 healthy bone marrow donors. All cohort members were sampled while nominally healthy, although unrecorded immune exposures were likely present. The donor tested CMV seropositive, placing the donor among the approximately 290 seropositive members of the cohort. Each donor provided a peripheral blood sample, and peripheral blood mononuclear cells were used for TCR beta sequencing. Genomic DNA extraction from the blood cell samples was performed with the Qiagen DNeasy Blood Extraction Kit. Here V drops 1 base and J drops 6 bases, and the junction holds 7 bases not matched to any gene. The CDR3 goes from the cysteine to the phenylalanine over 15 residues. The kept DNA is CDR3 alone, 45 bases in frame from the first base. The germline V gene provides CDR1 SGDLS and CDR2 YYNGEE.

The sequencing input was PBMCs. The chain employs TRBV9 and TRBJ2-1; 7 nucleotides in the junction match TRBD2. This clonotype originated in a male donor in good health and CMV-seropositive. The bases are TGTGCCAGCAGCGTATCCAGCGGGACTGGCAATGAGCAGTTCTTC. It translates as CASSVSSGTGNEQFF.